This TCR beta chain originates from a study of cytomegalovirus exposure and HLA in healthy donors (dated by TCRdb to 2015 to 2018). Regarding the study in general: According to an earlier analysis of around 600 of the donors, 150 million to 200 million T cells yielded 100 million or so unique TCR beta sequences and 276 Gb of sequence data. An early release that covered approximately 600 HLA-typed donors contained about 300 gigabases of sequencing data and roughly 84 million unique TCR sequences. Of the roughly 410 genotyped donors, less than 90% were placed in the genetic ancestry cluster associated with self-reported Caucasian donors. The study aimed to test whether signatures of past pathogen exposure could be identified by cataloging public T cell receptors. The T cell repertoires of 666 subjects were profiled by immunosequencing and related to cytomegalovirus serostatus. Along with the roughly 670-subject first cohort, a separate validation cohort of over a hundred different subjects was used. To predict cytomegalovirus infection status, the study brought together high-throughput TCR immunosequencing, statistical association of individual TCRs with disease status, and machine learning. To study patterns of TCR occurrence, a later analysis re-analyzed previously published TCR beta repertoires from 550 to 800 donors and added high-resolution HLA genotyping. Rather than using new phenotypic data, the later analysis identified candidate immune exposures from TCR beta sequences and from how often those sequences occurred across donors. An earlier analysis of several hundred of the donors applied high-throughput TCR beta sequencing to assess whether each TCR beta V gene segment acted as functional or pseudogenic. Donor age, sex, ethnicity and CMV serostatus were collected together with the repertoire data. A later genetic analysis took genome-wide SNP genotypes for about three fifths of the 666 donors and used that subset as a discovery cohort. All discovery cohort repertoires had been generated using a single sequencing platform. Both class I and class II loci were covered by HLA typing, at four-digit resolution. The number of typed donors differed by locus: roughly 629-630 for A, B, C, DRB1 and DQB1; 522 for DQA1; some 590 for DPA1; and around 490 for DPB1. Roughly 5 DR-DQ haplotypes were treated as single units for association and clustering because of strong linkage in the cohort. Among around 400 genotyped donors of the cohort, an average of around 220,000 unique TCR beta nucleotide sequences was sequenced per donor, of which about 19% were non-productive. On the study overall, not on this receptor specifically: The classifier was reported to diagnose cytomegalovirus status with high specificity and sensitivity in both the original and validation cohorts. Sequencing depth was assumed to be roughly uniform across donors in the presence/absence analyses, though that assumption may not hold. Immune exposure information for the cohort was limited to CMV serostatus. In vitro tests confirmed that a few of the cytomegalovirus-associated TCR beta chains recognize cytomegalovirus antigens. The study gave a list of 150 to 200 TCR beta chains associated with cytomegalovirus. In a later analysis, HLA-associated TCR beta chains were found to be more clonally expanded and to have lower generation probabilities than equally common non-associated chains. In a later genetic analysis, fewer N-insertions in productive TCRs were reported among donors in an Asian-associated ancestry cluster than the 666-donor mean. According to a later analysis, parvovirus B19, influenza, CMV and Epstein-Barr virus appeared linked to several top co-occurrence clusters. An association between a missense DCLRE1C variant and V-gene and J-gene trimming of TCR beta chains was found in a later genetic analysis and replicated in an independent cohort. A further reported finding was that TCR beta sequences accurately predicted the HLA-A and HLA-B alleles for most subjects in the first cohort. According to a later analysis, most CMV-associated TCR beta chains appeared to be HLA-restricted, and the HLA associations seemed to be driven largely by CMV exposure. A cluster of highly shared sequence variants was judged likely to represent a technical artifact of the sequencing pipeline. The authors suggested that the approach could potentially be generalized to other disease states and immunological phenotypes. Across donors, most TCR sequences were observed very rarely, whereas some public TCRs were present in many individuals. A later analysis found that TCR association rates varied across HLA loci, with DRB1 alleles showing the most associated TCRs and HLA-C alleles the fewest. The earlier analysis of fewer than 750 of the donors excluded some 16 rarely observed V segments, including chromosome 9 orphons, because counts were too low. The cohort was sequenced for TCR beta chains only, and without alpha or paired-chain data the features that could be detected were limited. Specific HLA alleles were associated with roughly 16,000 TCR beta sequences at a false discovery rate of 0.05 in a later analysis. Because HLA typing was missing for some donors at each locus, association tests included only the typed subset. Linkage disequilibrium might explain the correlated functional status among segregating V segments, but an unknown experimental factor could not be excluded. Strong co-occurrence of HLA alleles, especially DR and DQ, made assigning TCR associations to individual alleles difficult. An earlier analysis of around 500 of the donors showed that most TCR beta V segments appeared in productive rearrangements either about 87% or about 30% of the time, which broadly matched IMGT annotations.

The library was built by means of the immunoSEQ multiplex PCR assay. For the multiplex PCR, a mixture combining 60 forward primers for TCR Vbeta segments and 13 reverse primers for TCR Jbeta segments was used. The CDR3 region of rearranged TCR beta genes was amplified from genomic DNA by a multiplex PCR assay. The Illumina HiSeq System was used to sequence the amplified TCR beta libraries as 87-base-pair reads. For the original study's pipeline: Across the 700 or so repertoires, a later analysis counted 80 million or so unique TCR beta chains, 9.5 million to 12 million of which were shared by at least two donors. A nearest-neighbor algorithm error-corrected the raw reads and collapsed the reads into unique sequences, merging closely related sequences to remove PCR and sequencing errors. CDR3 sequences were aligned to IMGT reference sequences to assign V, D and J gene segments. For a sequence to be retained, a match of at least six nucleotides was required to both a V gene segment and a J gene segment. A rearrangement was called productive if the CDR3 had no stop codons and remained in frame with V and J, and every other rearrangement was called non-productive. CDR3 was defined according to IMGT convention as the region running from the second conserved V-encoded cysteine to the conserved J-encoded phenylalanine. In an earlier analysis of roughly 580 of the donors, sequences lacking an unambiguous match to a single V gene segment were excluded. In an earlier analysis of 587 of the donors, V segments were called functional above 56.7% productive rearrangements and were called segregating when the between-donor standard deviation exceeded 5%. A statistical classification framework was built for diagnosing cytomegalovirus status from the catalog of TCR beta chain sequences. In a later analysis, V and J genes were assigned by comparing TCR nucleotide sequences against IMGT/GENE-DB human TR gene sequences. The TCRdist pipeline was used in a later analysis to assign CDR3 sequences and most-parsimonious VDJ recombination scenarios. In a later analysis, every TCR beta chain was defined by the combination of its CDR3 amino acid sequence and its V-gene family, and reads without a unique V-gene family were dropped. A later analysis removed 550 to 650 highly shared, low-generation-probability nucleotide sequences to deal with suspected cross-contamination and a sequencing artifact. For each public chain, a later analysis derived a clonal expansion index from normalized ranks of inferred template counts within each repertoire. In a later analysis, generation probabilities were computed using a VDJ recombination model fitted to out-of-frame rearrangements, and the results were checked against IGoR. In a later analysis, TCR-TCR, TCR-HLA and TCR-CMV co-occurrence was scored with hypergeometric tests, and a repertoire-size bias correction was applied to TCR pairs. A later analysis estimated false discovery rates by permuting HLA or CMV assignments 20 times. In a later analysis, co-occurring TCRs were grouped using DBSCAN, and TCRdist sequence similarity was added for clustering within HLA-allele-positive subsets. Repertoires with fewer than 30,000 or more than 120,000 public chains, plus five repertoires with anomalous nucleotide sharing, were excluded from co-occurrence clustering. Sourced from immuneACCESS, this table was stored by TCRdb with only in-frame sequences that have V and J called. A share of the clones is absent; for the studies checked, an unresolved V gene accounts for under half, and the remainder has no known explanation. The DNA gave D and trimming, while V, J and clone size come from that table. This sample comprises 150,000 or so clones, 72% of them detected only once. The ten largest account for over 2% of the sample.

A remark on this clone: There is no known antigen for this receptor. A read error may account for a junction end that differs from germline.

The cohort was made up of approximately 670 healthy bone marrow donors. Cohort members were all nominally healthy when sampled, although unrecorded immune exposures were likely present. Of the roughly 670 cohort members, 250 to 300 had a positive CMV serostatus and just over 350 had a negative one, while no CMV serostatus was recorded for the donor. A peripheral blood sample was provided by each donor, and peripheral blood mononuclear cells were used for TCR beta sequencing. Genomic DNA was extracted from the blood cell samples with the Qiagen DNeasy Blood Extraction Kit. Sequencing used PBMCs. This sequence originates from a human donor in good health.

The nucleotide sequence reads TGTGCCAGCAGCTACTCAACCAGGGGGACCACTGAAGCTTTCTTT. Translated, this is CASSYSTRGTTEAFF. Recombination linked TRBV6-5 to TRBJ1-1, with 7 bases matching TRBD1. The CDR3 sequence holds 15 residues, the cysteine and phenylalanine included. Just CDR3 DNA is preserved here, 45 bases in frame from base 1. CDR1 and CDR2, looked up from the germline V gene, are MNHEY and SVGAGI.